Each of the 10 T cell receptor beta chains below was sequenced from the same sample in a study of cytomegalovirus exposure and HLA in healthy donors. 13 Jbeta primers and 60 Vbeta primers were used for the PCR. Here immunoSEQ multiplex PCR was the method, and the copy in TCRdb shows in-frame clones only, minus some. The data show 60,000 to 80,000 clones, around 62% seen once. The sequenced sample was PBMCs. The receptors were gathered from a man aged 30 to 39 in good health and CMV-seronegative.

The chain employs TRBV2 and TRBJ2-6, with D uncertain. Trimming stripped 4 bases from V and 1 base from J, with 8 bases between. There are 15 residues in the CDR3. CDR1 is SNHLY, CDR2 FYNNEI, per germline. The CDR3 region has the DNA TGTGCCAGCAGTGTATCCCTATCTGGGGCCAACGTCCTGACTTTC. Its translation is CASSVSLSGANVLTF.

In this sample, this clone turned up a few times. Distinct nucleotide sequences in the sample also encode this CDR3. The chain couples TRBV7-2 to TRBJ1-5; TRBD1 matches at 7 bases. V gave up 4 bases and J gave up 2 bases; unmatched junction bases: 2. There are 14 residues in the CDR3. Germline loops: CDR1 SGHTA, CDR2 FQGNSA. CDR3 amino acids: CASSSDRGNQPQHF. The DNA of the CDR3 is TGTGCCAGCAGCTCAGACAGGGGCAATCAGCCCCAGCATTTT.

The chain has TRBV4-2 and TRBJ1-1; TRBD1 might be the D (6 bases). Germline assignment: CDR1 LGHNA and CDR2 YNFKEQ. The CDR3 runs 15 residues. With 4 bases removed from V and 4 bases from J, the gap between germline ends came to 16 bases. The CDR3 sequence is CASSLLGGPRTEAFF. The CDR3 DNA reads TGTGCCAGCAGCCTCCTGGGGGGGCCGCGCACTGAAGCTTTCTTT.

This clone was detected a few times. The rearrangement uses TRBV15 and TRBJ1-1; 7 nucleotides line up with TRBD1. Germline-derived CDR1 and CDR2 are LNHNV and YYDKDF (reference sequence). Trimming at V came to 0 bases and at J to 2 bases, leaving 3 bases not matched to a gene. The CDR3 sequence is 15 residues long. CDR3 DNA sequence: TGTGCCACCAGCAGAGACCGGGACAGCAACACTGAAGCTTTCTTT. Its translation: CATSRDRDSNTEAFF.

This chain connects TRBV11-2 to TRBJ2-2; TRBD2 is a possible D gene (6 bases). This CDR3 comprises 15 residues. Germline V lookup: CDR1 SGHAT, CDR2 FQNNGV. The V gene lost 1 base and the J gene lost 6 bases, with 12 bases spanning the gap. The CDR3 nucleotides are TGTGCCAGCAGCTTAGCCGGAGGAGGGGCCGGGGAGCTGTTTTTT. Translating gives CASSLAGGGAGELFF.

V and J are TRBV6-5 and TRBJ2-2; possibly TRBD1 for D (6 bases). This CDR3 has 15 amino acids. The V end was cut by 4 bases, the J end by 0 bases, with 9 bases between. Germline lookup yields CDR1 MNHEY and CDR2 SVGAGI. The CDR3 loop is CASSSGTTNTGELFF. In nucleotides, the CDR3 is TGTGCCAGCAGTTCAGGGACAACGAACACCGGGGAGCTGTTTTTT.

This clone was observed a handful of times. This rearrangement joins TRBV2 to TRBJ1-3; no reliable D call. Germline V CDR1 and CDR2: SNHLY, FYNNEI. This CDR3 is built from 16 residues. Trimming shortened V by 7 bases and J by 0 bases, and 16 bases separated the two germline ends. DNA of the CDR3: TGTGCCAGCAATGTGGGTTCGGAGAACTCTGGAAACACCATATATTTT. It yields the protein CASNVGSENSGNTIYF.

The chain employs TRBV27 and TRBJ1-2; D possibly corresponds to TRBD1 (6 bases). V gave up 4 bases and J gave up 7 bases, with 13 bases separating them. Per the germline V gene, CDR1 is MNHEY and CDR2 is SMNVEV (reference sequence). CDR3 length: 13 amino acids. CDR3 protein: CASSSPTGSGYTF. For the CDR3, the DNA is TGTGCCAGCAGTTCACCGACAGGATCTGGCTACACCTTC.

The chain uses TRBV7-9 and TRBJ1-6; D uncertain. Germline V gene data show CDR1 as SEHNR and CDR2 as FQNEAQ (reference sequence). The V gene lost 5 bases and the J gene lost 0 bases, with 14 bases spanning the gap. The CDR3 is made up of 17 amino acids. CDR3 nucleotides: TGTGCCAGCAGCCCAGGAGGCGGGAGCTCCTATAATTCACCCCTCCACTTT. Translation gives CASSPGGGSSYNSPLHF.

CDR3 region: CAGQGKAADTQYF. The CDR3 DNA sequence: TGTGCAGGACAGGGGAAAGCAGCAGATACGCAGTATTTT. The V and J genes are TRBV7-9 and TRBJ2-3; 9 bases match TRBD1. The V gene's germline CDR1 is SEHNR and CDR2 FQNEAQ (reference sequence). CDR3 length: 13 residues.